The present entry profiles one T cell receptor (beta chain) with its context. Each sample used at least 6 million PBMCs. These data originate in a study of blood T cells in healthy people across ages. V was pared by 6 bases and J by 0 bases, with 9 bases between. Germline assignment: CDR1 MNHEY and CDR2 SVGAGI. The CDR3 length is 14 residues. Sample-barcoded 5' priming and a J-beta primer mix drove a second PCR of roughly 7 to 11 cycles. Each cDNA was tagged by a template-switch adaptor containing 12 random nucleotides. TCRdb fed the 5' RACE reads into MiXCR, producing one record per CDR3 protein. The repertoire includes about 500,000 distinct CDR3 sequences, 24% of them detected once, and roughly 9% sits in the top ten. These same records also appear under a second study, on T cells of mothers and their children.

The specimen was blood. This TCR came from a boy younger than 18 in good health. The chain joins TRBV6-5 to TRBJ1-5; D is uncertain. CDR3 protein: CASRRGNSNQPQHF. DNA for the CDR3: TGTGCCAGCAGGCGAGGGAATAGCAATCAGCCCCAGCATTTT.